Many counts were recorded for the clone carrying this TCR beta chain. This sample is part of a study of CD8 T cells in ankylosing spondylitis. Deletions cut 2 bases from V and 7 bases from J, with 8 bases between. The CDR3 has 13 residues. CDR1 is MNHEY and CDR2 is SVGEGT in the germline V gene. TCRdb re-called the 5' RACE reads through MiXCR, storing one row per CDR3 protein. Of approximately 39,000 distinct CDR3 sequences listed, around 15% are singletons. This clonotype was sampled from a male donor with ankylosing spondylitis. Sequencing was performed on synovial fluid, either unsorted or a sorted T cell fraction (not recorded which). The chain joins TRBV6-2 or TRBV6-3 to TRBJ1-4; D ambiguous. Here the CDR3 reads CASSYAEPEKLFF. In nucleotides, the CDR3 is TGTGCCAGCAGTTACGCGGAACCTGAAAAACTGTTTTTT.